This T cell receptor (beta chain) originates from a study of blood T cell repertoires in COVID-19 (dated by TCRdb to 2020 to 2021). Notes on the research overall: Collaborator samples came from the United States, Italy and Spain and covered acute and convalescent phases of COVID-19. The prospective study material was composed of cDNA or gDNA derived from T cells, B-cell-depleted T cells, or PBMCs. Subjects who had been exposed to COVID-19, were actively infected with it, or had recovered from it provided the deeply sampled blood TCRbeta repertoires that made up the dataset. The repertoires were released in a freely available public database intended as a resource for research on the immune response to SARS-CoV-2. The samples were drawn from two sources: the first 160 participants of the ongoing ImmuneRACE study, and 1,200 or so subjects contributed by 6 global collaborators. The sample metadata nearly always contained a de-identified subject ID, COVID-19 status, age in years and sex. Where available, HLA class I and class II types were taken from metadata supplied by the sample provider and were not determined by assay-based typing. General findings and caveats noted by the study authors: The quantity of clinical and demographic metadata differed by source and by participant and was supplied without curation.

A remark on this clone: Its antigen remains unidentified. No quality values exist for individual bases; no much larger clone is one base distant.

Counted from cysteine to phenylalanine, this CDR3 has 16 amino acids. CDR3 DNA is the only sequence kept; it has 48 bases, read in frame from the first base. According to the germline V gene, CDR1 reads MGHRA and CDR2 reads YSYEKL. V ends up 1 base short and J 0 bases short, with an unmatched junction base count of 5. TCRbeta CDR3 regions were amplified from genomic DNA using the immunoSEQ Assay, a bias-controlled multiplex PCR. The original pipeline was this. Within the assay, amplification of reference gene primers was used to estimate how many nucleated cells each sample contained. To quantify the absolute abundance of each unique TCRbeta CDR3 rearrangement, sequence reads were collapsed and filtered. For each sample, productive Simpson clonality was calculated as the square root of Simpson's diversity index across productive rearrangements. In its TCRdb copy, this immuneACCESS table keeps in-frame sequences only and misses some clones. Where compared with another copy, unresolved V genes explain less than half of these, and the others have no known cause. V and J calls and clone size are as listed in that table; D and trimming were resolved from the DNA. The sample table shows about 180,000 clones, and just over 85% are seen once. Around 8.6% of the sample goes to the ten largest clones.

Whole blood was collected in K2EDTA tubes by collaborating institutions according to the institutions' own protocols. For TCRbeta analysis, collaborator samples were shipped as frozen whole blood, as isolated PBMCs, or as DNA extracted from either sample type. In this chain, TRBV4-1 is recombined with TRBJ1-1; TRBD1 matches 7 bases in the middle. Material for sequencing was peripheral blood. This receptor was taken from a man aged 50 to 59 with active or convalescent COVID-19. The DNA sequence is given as TGCGCCAGCAGCCAAGTAGCCGGACAGGTGAACACTGAAGCTTTCTTT. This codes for CASSQVAGQVNTEAFF.